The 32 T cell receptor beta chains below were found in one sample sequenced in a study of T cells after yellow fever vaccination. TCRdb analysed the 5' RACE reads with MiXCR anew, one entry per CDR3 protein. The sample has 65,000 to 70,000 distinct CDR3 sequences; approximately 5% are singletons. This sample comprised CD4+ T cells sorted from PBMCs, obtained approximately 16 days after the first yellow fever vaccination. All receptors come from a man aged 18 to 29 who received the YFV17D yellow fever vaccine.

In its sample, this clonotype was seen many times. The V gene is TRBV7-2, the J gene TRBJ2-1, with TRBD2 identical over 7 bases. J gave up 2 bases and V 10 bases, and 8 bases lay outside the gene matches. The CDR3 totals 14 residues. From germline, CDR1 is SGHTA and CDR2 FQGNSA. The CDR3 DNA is TGTGCCACCAAGGGCGGGGGAGCCTACAATGAGCAGTTCTTC. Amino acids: CATKGGGAYNEQFF.

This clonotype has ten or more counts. CDR3 sequence reads: CASSTPTGAQHF. DNA for the CDR3: TGTGCCAGCTCTACCCCGACTGGAGCCCAGCATTTT. This chain links TRBV6-6 with TRBJ1-5; D remains ambiguous. Between the trimmed V and J ends, which lost 8 bases and 11 bases, there was a span of 16 bases. Germline-derived CDR1 and CDR2 are MNHNY and SVGAGI (reference sequence). This CDR3 has 12 amino acids.

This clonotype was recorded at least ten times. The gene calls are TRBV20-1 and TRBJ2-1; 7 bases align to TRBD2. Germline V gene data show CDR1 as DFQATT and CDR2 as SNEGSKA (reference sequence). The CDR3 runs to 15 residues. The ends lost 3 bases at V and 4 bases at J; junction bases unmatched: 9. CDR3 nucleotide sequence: TGCAGTGCTAGTCGCGCGGGGGTAAATTACAATGAGCAGTTCTTC. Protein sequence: CSASRAGVNYNEQFF.

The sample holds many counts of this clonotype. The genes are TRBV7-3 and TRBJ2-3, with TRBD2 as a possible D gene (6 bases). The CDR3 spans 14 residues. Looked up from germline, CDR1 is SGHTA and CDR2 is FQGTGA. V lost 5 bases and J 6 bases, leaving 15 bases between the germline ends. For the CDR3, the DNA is TGTGCCAGCAGCCGAGCGGGTTCACCGGATACGCAGTATTTT. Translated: CASSRAGSPDTQYF.

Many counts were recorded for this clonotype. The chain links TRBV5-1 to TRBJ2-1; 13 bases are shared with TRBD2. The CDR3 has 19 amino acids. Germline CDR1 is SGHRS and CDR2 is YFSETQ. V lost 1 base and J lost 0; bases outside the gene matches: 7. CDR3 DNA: TGCGCCAGCAGCTTGATGACTAGCGGGGGGTCCCACTCCTACAATGAGCAGTTCTTC. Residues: CASSLMTSGGSHSYNEQFF.

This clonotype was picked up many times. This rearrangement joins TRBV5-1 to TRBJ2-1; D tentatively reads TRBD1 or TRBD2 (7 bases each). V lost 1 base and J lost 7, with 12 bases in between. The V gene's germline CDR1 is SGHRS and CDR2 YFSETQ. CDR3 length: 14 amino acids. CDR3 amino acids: CASSLRQGGNEQFF. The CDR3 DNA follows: TGCGCCAGCAGCTTGAGACAGGGAGGGAATGAGCAGTTCTTC.

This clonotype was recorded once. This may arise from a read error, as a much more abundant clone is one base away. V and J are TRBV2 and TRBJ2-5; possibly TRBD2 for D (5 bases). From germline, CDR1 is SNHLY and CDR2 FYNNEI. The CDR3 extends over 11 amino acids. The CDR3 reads CPDGETETQYF. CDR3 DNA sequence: TGTCCCGACGGGGAGACGGAGACCCAGTACTTC.

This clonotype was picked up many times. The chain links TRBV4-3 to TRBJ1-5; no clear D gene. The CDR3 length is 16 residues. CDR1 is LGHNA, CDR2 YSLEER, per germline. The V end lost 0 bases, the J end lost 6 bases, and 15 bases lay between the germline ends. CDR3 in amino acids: CASSQEFAGASQPQHF. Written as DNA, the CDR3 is TGCGCCAGCAGCCAAGAGTTCGCGGGTGCCAGTCAGCCCCAGCATTTT.

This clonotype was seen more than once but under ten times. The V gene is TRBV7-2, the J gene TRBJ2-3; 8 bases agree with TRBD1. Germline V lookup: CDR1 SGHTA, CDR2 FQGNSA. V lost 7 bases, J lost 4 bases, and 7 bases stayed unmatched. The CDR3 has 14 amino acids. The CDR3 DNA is TGTGCCAGCATCCGGACAGGGCCAGCAGATACGCAGTATTTT. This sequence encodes CASIRTGPADTQYF.

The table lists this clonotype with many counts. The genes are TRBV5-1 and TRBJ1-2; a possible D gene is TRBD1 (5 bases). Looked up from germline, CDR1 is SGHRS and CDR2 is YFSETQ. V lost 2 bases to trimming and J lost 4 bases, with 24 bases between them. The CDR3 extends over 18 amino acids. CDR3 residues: CASSLRQPGSGLGYGYTF. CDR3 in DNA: TGCGCCAGCAGCTTAAGGCAGCCTGGCTCGGGGCTCGGCTATGGCTACACCTTC.

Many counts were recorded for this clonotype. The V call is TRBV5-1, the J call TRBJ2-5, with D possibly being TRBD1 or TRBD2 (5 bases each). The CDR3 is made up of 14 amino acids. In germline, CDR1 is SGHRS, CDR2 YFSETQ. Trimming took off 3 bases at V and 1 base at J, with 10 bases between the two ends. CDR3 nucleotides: TGCGCCAGCAGCTCGCTGGGACCCCAAGAGACCCAGTACTTC. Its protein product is CASSSLGPQETQYF.

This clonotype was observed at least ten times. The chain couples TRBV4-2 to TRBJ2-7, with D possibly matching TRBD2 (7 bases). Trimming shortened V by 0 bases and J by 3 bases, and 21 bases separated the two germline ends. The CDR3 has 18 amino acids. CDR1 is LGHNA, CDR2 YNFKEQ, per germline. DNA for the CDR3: TGTGCCAGCAGCCAAGATCTTCGGACGGGGGGCCAGTACTACGAGCAGTACTTC. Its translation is CASSQDLRTGGQYYEQYF.

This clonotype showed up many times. The CDR3 region is CASSFGGGADQETQYF. In nucleotides, the CDR3 is TGTGCCAGCAGTTTCGGCGGGGGCGCCGACCAAGAGACCCAGTACTTC. The chain employs TRBV12-3 or TRBV12-4 and TRBJ2-5; D might be TRBD2 (7 bases). The CDR3 totals 16 residues. Trimming left V 3 bases short and J 0 bases short, with 14 bases between.

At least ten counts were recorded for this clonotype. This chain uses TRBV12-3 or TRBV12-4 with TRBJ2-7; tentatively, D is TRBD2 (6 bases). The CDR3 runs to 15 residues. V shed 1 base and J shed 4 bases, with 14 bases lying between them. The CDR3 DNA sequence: TGTGCCAGCAGTTTAGAGGCCGGGGGTGGGTACGAGCAGTACGTC. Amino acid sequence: CASSLEAGGGYEQYV.

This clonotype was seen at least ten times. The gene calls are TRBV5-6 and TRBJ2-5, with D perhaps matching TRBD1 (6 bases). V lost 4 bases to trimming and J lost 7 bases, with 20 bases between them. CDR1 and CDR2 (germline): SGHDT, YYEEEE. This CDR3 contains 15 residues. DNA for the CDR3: TGTGCCAGCAGCCCTGAGTCCCGGGACATTGGGACCCAGTACTTC. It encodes CASSPESRDIGTQYF.

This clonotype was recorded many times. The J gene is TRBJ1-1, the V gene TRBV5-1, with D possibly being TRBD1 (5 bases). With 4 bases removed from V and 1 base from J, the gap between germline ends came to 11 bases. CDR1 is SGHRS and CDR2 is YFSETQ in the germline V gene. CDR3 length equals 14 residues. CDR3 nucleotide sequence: TGCGCCAGCAGCCCGGCTACAGGGAACACTGAAGCTTTCTTT. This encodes CASSPATGNTEAFF. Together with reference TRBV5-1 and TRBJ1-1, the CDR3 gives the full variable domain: KAGVTQTPRYLIKTRGQQVTLSCSPISGHRSVSWYQQTPGQGLQFLFEYFSETQRNKGNFPGRFSGRQFSNSRSEMNVSTLELGDSALYLCASSPATGNTEAFFGQGTRLTVV.

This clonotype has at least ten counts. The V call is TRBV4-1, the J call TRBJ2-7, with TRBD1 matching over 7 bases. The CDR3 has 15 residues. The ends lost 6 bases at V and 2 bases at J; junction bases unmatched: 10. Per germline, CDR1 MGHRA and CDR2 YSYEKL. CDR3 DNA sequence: TGCGCCAGCAGGCAACCGGGACAGATCCCCTACGAGCAGTACTTC. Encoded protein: CASRQPGQIPYEQYF.

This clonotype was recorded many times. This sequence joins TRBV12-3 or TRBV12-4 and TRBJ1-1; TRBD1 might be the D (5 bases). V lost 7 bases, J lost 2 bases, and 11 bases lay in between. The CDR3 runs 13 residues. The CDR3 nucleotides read TGTGCCAGCACCAGGGTGGGAAACACTGAAGCTTTCTTT. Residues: CASTRVGNTEAFF.

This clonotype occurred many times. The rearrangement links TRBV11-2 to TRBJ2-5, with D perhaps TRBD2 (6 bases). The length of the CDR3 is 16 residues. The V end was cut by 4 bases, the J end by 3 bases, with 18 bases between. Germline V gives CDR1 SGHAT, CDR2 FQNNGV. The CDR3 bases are TGTGCCAGCAGCTCGTGGGGGACTCCGAGGGAAGAGACCCAGTACTTC. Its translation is CASSSWGTPREETQYF.

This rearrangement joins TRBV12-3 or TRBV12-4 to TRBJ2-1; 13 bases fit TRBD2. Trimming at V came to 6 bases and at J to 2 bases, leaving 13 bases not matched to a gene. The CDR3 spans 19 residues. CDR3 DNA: TGTGCCAGCAGACAAAGGGCGACCGGGACTAGCGGGGCCTACAATGAGCAGTTCTTC. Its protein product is CASRQRATGTSGAYNEQFF.

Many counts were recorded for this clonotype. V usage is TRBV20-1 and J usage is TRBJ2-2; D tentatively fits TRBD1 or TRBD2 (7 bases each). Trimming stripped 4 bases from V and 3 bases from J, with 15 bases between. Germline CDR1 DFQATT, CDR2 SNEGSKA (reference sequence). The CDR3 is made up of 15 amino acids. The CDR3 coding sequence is TGCAGTGCTACCGGGGGGACAGCCTACACCGGGGAGCTGTTTTTT. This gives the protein CSATGGTAYTGELFF.

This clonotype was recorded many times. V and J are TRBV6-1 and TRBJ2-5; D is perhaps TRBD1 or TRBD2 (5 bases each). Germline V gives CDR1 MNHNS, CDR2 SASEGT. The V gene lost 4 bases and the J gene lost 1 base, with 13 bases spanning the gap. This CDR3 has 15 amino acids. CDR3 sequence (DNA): TGTGCCAGCAGTGGTCCCTACGGGGCCCAAGAGACCCAGTACTTC. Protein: CASSGPYGAQETQYF.

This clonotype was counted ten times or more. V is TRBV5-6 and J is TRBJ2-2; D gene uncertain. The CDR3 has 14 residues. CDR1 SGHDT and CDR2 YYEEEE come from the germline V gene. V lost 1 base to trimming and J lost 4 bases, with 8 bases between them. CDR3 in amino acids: CASSLHGFTGELFF. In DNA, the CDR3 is TGTGCCAGCAGCTTGCACGGGTTCACCGGGGAGCTGTTTTTT.

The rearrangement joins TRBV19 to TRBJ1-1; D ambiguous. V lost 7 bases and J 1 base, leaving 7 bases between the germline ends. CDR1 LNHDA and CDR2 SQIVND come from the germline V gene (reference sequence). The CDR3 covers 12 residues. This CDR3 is CASKDRNTEAFF. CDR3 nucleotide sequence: TGTGCCAGTAAGGACCGGAACACTGAAGCTTTCTTT.

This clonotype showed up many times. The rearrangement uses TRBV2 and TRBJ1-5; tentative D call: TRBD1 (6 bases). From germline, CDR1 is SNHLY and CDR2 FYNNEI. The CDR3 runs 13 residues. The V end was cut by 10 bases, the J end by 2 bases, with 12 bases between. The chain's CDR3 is CATGGTGNQPQHF. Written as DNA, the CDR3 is TGTGCCACCGGGGGCACGGGCAATCAGCCCCAGCATTTT.

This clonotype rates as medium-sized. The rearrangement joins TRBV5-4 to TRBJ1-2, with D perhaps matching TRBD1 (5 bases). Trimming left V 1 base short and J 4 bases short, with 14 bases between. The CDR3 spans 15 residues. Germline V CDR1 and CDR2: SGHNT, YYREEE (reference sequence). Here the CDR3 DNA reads TGTGCCAGCAGCTTGCCGAGAGGGGAGGCCTATGGCTACACCTTC. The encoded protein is CASSLPRGEAYGYTF.

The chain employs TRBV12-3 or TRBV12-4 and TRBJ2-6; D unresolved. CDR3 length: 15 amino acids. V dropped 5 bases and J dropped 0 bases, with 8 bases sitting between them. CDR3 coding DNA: TGTGCCAGCAGTCCCGCCTACTCTGGGGCCAACGTCCTGACTTTC. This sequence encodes CASSPAYSGANVLTF.

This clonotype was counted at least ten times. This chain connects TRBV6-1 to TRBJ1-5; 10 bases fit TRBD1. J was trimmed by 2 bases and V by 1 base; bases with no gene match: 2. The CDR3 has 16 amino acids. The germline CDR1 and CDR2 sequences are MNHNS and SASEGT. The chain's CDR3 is CASSEGTGGGNQPQHF. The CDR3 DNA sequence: TGTGCCAGCAGTGAAGGGACAGGGGGTGGCAATCAGCCCCAGCATTTT.

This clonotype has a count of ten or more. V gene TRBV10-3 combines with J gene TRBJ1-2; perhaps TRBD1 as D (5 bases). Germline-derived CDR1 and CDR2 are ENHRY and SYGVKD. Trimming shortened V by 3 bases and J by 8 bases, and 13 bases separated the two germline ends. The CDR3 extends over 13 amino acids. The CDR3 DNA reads TGTGCCATCAGTGAACGACAGATCTACGGCTACACCTTC. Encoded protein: CAISERQIYGYTF.

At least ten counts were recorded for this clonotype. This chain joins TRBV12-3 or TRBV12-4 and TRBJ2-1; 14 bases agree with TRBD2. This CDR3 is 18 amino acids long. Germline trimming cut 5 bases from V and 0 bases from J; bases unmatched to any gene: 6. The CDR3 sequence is CASSRTSGGLSSYNEQFF. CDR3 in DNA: TGTGCCAGCAGTCGGACTAGCGGGGGGCTTAGCTCCTACAATGAGCAGTTCTTC.

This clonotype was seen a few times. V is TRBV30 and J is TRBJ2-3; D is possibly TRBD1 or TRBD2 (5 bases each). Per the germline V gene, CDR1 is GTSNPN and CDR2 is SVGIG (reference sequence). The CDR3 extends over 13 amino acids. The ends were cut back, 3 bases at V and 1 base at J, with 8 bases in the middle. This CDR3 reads CAWSLGGTDTQYF. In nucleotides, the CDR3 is TGTGCCTGGAGCCTGGGGGGCACAGATACGCAGTATTTT.

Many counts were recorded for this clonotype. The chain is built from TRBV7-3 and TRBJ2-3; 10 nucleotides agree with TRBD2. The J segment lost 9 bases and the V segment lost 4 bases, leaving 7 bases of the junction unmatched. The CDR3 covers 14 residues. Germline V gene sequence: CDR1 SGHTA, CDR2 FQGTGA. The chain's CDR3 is CASSSSGGWSTQYF. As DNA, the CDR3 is TGTGCCAGCAGCTCTAGCGGGGGTTGGTCGACGCAGTATTTT.